The T cell receptor beta chain described here comes from a study of T cell repertoires in cytomegalovirus infection. Overall study context: Public TCR beta signatures were indicative of both CMV infection and a matching HLA type.

The table lists this clonotype with a few counts. Its specificity is not known. The junction had 18 bases not matched to a gene; V was cut back by 7 bases and J by 3 bases. The CDR3 totals 18 residues. TCRdb recomputed calls from the reads with MiXCR, one row per CDR3 protein. This sample has roughly 720,000 distinct CDR3 sequences; roughly a third occur once, and the top ten carry around 2.6%. Study results and caveats: Summed frequency of public TCR beta families distinguished CMV carriers with the relevant HLA. There were HLA-C-restricted CMV-specific TCR beta clonotypes dominating the ex vivo response.

The receptor's source is a human donor in good health (CMV status not recorded). Some clones in this sample may be carry-over from other donors' samples. V usage is TRBV12-3 or TRBV12-4 and J usage is TRBJ1-1, with 9 bases that match TRBD1. The specimen sequenced was PBMCs. CDR3 in amino acids: CASIFSGTGRKWYTEAFF. The CDR3 DNA is TGTGCCAGCATCTTCTCCGGGACAGGGCGTAAGTGGTACACTGAAGCTTTCTTT.